One and the same sample provided the 12 T cell receptor beta chains below, sequenced in a study of regulatory T cells in long-lasting Graves disease. Relying on iRepertoire HTBI primers and Arm-PCR of CDR3 regions, the team built TCR beta libraries. TCRdb used MiXCR to reprocess the multiplex PCR reads, holding one entry per CDR3 protein. The sample has 350,000 to 400,000 distinct CDR3 sequences; around 15% are singletons. Documented time point: newly diagnosed GD, antithyroid drugs for less than 3 months. PBMC-derived RNA was used for the TCR library. The same specimen was also included in a second study, on T cells in Graves' hyperthyroidism and ophthalmopathy.

The starting material was peripheral blood mononuclear cells (PBMCs), obtained at new diagnosis, from a patient treated with antithyroid drugs. These receptors were obtained from a woman aged 18-29 years with Graves disease.

The chain recombines TRBV13 with TRBJ2-7, with D unresolved. V was cut by 5 bases and J by 3 bases, with 17 bases left in between. Germline CDR1 and CDR2: PRHDT and FYEKMQ (reference sequence). This CDR3 spans 15 amino acids. CDR3 nucleotides: TGTGCCAGCAGCCGAGCCCGTGGACGGAACTACGAGCAGTACTTC. Its translation is CASSRARGRNYEQYF.

The rearrangement joins TRBV12-5 to TRBJ2-5; tentative D call: TRBD1 (5 bases). The germline gives CDR1 LGHNT, CDR2 FRNRAP. V gave up 7 bases and J gave up 1 base, with 10 bases separating them. CDR3 length equals 13 residues. The CDR3 nucleotides read TGTGCTAGTGCTCTGGGGCTCCAAGAGACCCAGTACTTC. Amino acid sequence: CASALGLQETQYF.

This clonotype was found many times. V is TRBV18 and J is TRBJ1-5; TRBD1 aligns across 7 bases. The CDR3 totals 15 residues. J lost 3 bases, V lost 2 bases, and 4 bases had no gene match. CDR1 and CDR2 (germline): KGHSH, LQKENI. For the CDR3, the DNA is TGTGCCAGCTCACCAGGGACAGCTTTCAATCAGCCCCAGCATTTT. It translates to CASSPGTAFNQPQHF. Full variable domain (remainder filled in from reference TRBV18 and TRBJ1-5): NAGVMQNPRHLVRRRGQEARLRCSPMKGHSHVYWYRQLPEEGLKFMVYLQKENIIDESGMPKERFSAEFPKEGPSILRIQQVVRGDSAAYFCASSPGTAFNQPQHFGDGTRLSIL.

The chain combines TRBV6-1 with TRBJ1-3; D might be TRBD1 (6 bases). CDR3 length: 14 amino acids. Trimming cost V 4 bases and J 0 bases, with 7 bases left between them. Germline loops: CDR1 MNHNS, CDR2 SASEGT. As DNA, the CDR3 is TGTGCCAGCAGTGGGACAGCCTCTGGAAACACCATATATTTT. Amino acid sequence: CASSGTASGNTIYF.

This clonotype was seen at least ten times. The chain combines TRBV3-1 with TRBJ1-1; 12 bases are a match to TRBD1. Per the germline V gene, CDR1 is LGHDT and CDR2 is YNNKEL (reference sequence). Trimming removed 1 base from V and 4 bases from J; junction bases left unmatched: 10. This CDR3 contains 18 residues. The CDR3 protein is CASSQASPGTGGGTEAFF. The CDR3 DNA reads as TGTGCCAGCAGCCAAGCTAGTCCCGGGACAGGGGGCGGCACTGAAGCTTTCTTT.

This clonotype was seen at least ten times. The gene calls are TRBV28 and TRBJ2-5, with D uncertain. CDR1 and CDR2 from the germline V gene are MDHEN and SYDVKM. V was shortened by 5 bases and J by 6 bases, with 19 bases between the two germline ends. CDR3 length: 15 residues. CDR3 loop: CASSTTGRSIKTQYF. The DNA for the CDR3 is TGTGCCAGCAGTACGACTGGCCGTTCGATAAAGACCCAGTACTTC.

In this sample, this clonotype turned up many times. The rearrangement uses TRBV18 and TRBJ2-1; the D is unclear. V was trimmed by 10 bases and J by 0 bases, leaving 4 bases between them. Germline CDR1 and CDR2: KGHSH and LQKENI. This CDR3 has 11 residues. The CDR3 here is CATRSYNEQFF. The CDR3 region has the DNA TGTGCCACCCGCTCCTACAATGAGCAGTTCTTC.

In this sample, this clonotype turned up many times. The CDR3 sequence: CASSQEGPGYGYTF. In nucleotides, the CDR3 is TGTGCCAGCAGCCAAGAAGGGCCGGGCTATGGCTACACCTTC. This chain links TRBV3-1 with TRBJ1-2; no clear D gene. Trimming pared 0 bases from V and 4 bases from J, leaving 9 bases between. Germline CDR1 is LGHDT and CDR2 is YNNKEL (reference sequence). The CDR3 is 14 residues long. Full variable domain (remainder filled in from reference TRBV3-1 and TRBJ1-2): DTAVSQTPKYLVTQMGNDKSIKCEQNLGHDTMYWYKQDSKKFLKIMFSYNNKELIINETVPNRFSPKSPDKAHLNLHINSLELGDSAVYFCASSQEGPGYGYTFGSGTRLTVV.

The chain is built from TRBV10-3 and TRBJ2-7; D uncertain. Deletions cut 5 bases from V and 5 bases from J, with 10 bases between. Germline V gene data show CDR1 as ENHRY and CDR2 as SYGVKD. This CDR3 has 12 amino acids. CDR3 sequence: CAISPSVDEQYF. DNA of the CDR3: TGTGCCATCAGTCCTTCGGTTGACGAGCAGTACTTC.

This clonotype turned up a few times. V is TRBV19 and J is TRBJ2-7; TRBD2 matches at 8 bases. The germline gives CDR1 LNHDA, CDR2 SQIVND (reference sequence). V lost 3 bases, J lost 3 bases, and 4 bases stayed unmatched. This CDR3 is 14 amino acids long. This CDR3 is CASSITSGHYEQYF. The CDR3, as DNA: TGTGCCAGTAGTATTACTAGCGGACACTACGAGCAGTACTTC.

This clonotype was seen repeatedly, ten times or more. The chain combines TRBV30 with TRBJ1-4; D remains ambiguous. The V and J ends lost 0 bases and 7 bases respectively, with 6 bases between them. The CDR3 has 12 amino acids. Germline V lookup: CDR1 GTSNPN, CDR2 SVGIG (reference sequence). CDR3 sequence (DNA): TGTGCCTGGAGTGTACAAGTTGAAAAACTGTTTTTT. This codes for CAWSVQVEKLFF.

This clonotype was counted ten times or more. This chain connects TRBV18 to TRBJ1-1; D might be TRBD1 (5 bases). The germline V and J ends were trimmed by 6 bases and 1 base, with 18 bases remaining between them. Germline CDR1 is KGHSH and CDR2 is LQKENI. The CDR3 is made up of 16 amino acids. The CDR3, as DNA: TGTGCCAGCTCGTCAGGGAGGGTTCAGAAGAACACTGAAGCTTTCTTT. Translating gives CASSSGRVQKNTEAFF. Variable domain in full (rest from reference TRBV18 and TRBJ1-1): NAGVMQNPRHLVRRRGQEARLRCSPMKGHSHVYWYRQLPEEGLKFMVYLQKENIIDESGMPKERFSAEFPKEGPSILRIQQVVRGDSAAYFCASSSGRVQKNTEAFFGQGTRLTVV.